The 11 T cell receptor beta chains below were found in one sample sequenced in a study of blood T cell repertoires in COVID-19 (TCRdb year 2020). Library preparation used the immunoSEQ multiplex PCR assay. The table comes from immuneACCESS by way of TCRdb, which keeps in-frame sequences with V and J called. Part of the clones is missing from these tables; in studies checked, under half for an unresolved V gene and the rest for unknown reasons. A total of 60,000 to 85,000 clones appear in this sample, roughly 85% of them only once. The ten largest clones represent roughly 9.7% of the sample. The material sequenced was peripheral blood. The source of these receptors is a man aged 55-75 years with COVID-19, enrolled during active disease.

In its sample, this clone ranks as medium-sized. The CDR3 spells CASSLGYSSGESTGELFF. CDR3 nucleotide sequence: TGCGCCAGCAGCTTGGGTTATTCTAGCGGGGAAAGCACCGGGGAGCTGTTTTTT. The V call is TRBV5-1, the J call TRBJ2-2; the match to TRBD2 covers 9 bases. The J segment lost 4 bases and the V segment lost 0 bases, leaving 10 bases of the junction unmatched. Germline CDR1 reads SGHRS; CDR2 reads YFSETQ. CDR3 length: 18 residues.

This clone has a single count. The chain links TRBV5-4 to TRBJ2-7; 8 nucleotides match TRBD1. CDR3 size: 15 residues. CDR1 and CDR2 (germline): SGHNT, YYREEE (reference sequence). V trimming: 4 bases; J trimming: 1 base; junction bases outside the gene matches: 7. CDR3 in amino acids: CASSPGTGVSYEQYF. Written as DNA, the CDR3 is TGTGCCAGCAGCCCAGGGACAGGCGTATCCTACGAGCAGTACTTC.

CDR3 amino acids: CASSPAQTLSFRSYEQYF. The CDR3 nucleotides read TGCGCCAGCAGCCCGGCCCAGACTCTCTCTTTTCGGAGTTACGAGCAGTACTTC. The chain joins TRBV5-1 to TRBJ2-7; D is unclear. Trimming pared 4 bases from V and 4 bases from J, leaving 27 bases between. The germline gives CDR1 SGHRS, CDR2 YFSETQ. This CDR3 comprises 18 residues. Using reference TRBV5-1 and TRBJ2-7 for the parts outside the CDR3, the full variable domain is KAGVTQTPRYLIKTRGQQVTLSCSPISGHRSVSWYQQTPGQGLQFLFEYFSETQRNKGNFPGRFSGRQFSNSRSEMNVSTLELGDSALYLCASSPAQTLSFRSYEQYFGPGTRLTVT.

Concerning this clone itself: A junction boundary mismatches the germline segment, possibly from a read error. V gene TRBV6-1 combines with J gene TRBJ2-2; D may be TRBD1 (6 bases). The germline gives CDR1 MNHNS, CDR2 SASEGT. This CDR3 has 15 residues. DNA for the CDR3: TGTGCCAGCAATGAAATCAGGGGGAACACCGGGGAGCTGTTTTTT. Protein product: CASNEIRGNTGELFF.

The gene calls are TRBV28 and TRBJ1-1; D ambiguous. Germline-derived CDR1 and CDR2 are MDHEN and SYDVKM. The ends were cut back, 7 bases at V and 3 bases at J, with 18 bases in the middle. CDR3 length: 15 residues. This chain's CDR3 is CASNTMALGDTEAFF. Here the CDR3 DNA reads TGTGCCAGCAACACCATGGCGCTAGGTGACACTGAAGCTTTCTTT.

In its sample, this clone was seen once. The J gene is TRBJ2-7, the V gene TRBV28, with a possible D match to TRBD2 (6 bases). CDR1 is MDHEN, CDR2 SYDVKM, per germline. This CDR3 has 13 residues. The germline V and J ends were trimmed by 8 bases and 3 bases, with 14 bases remaining between them. The CDR3 sequence: CASVRDSLYEQYF. The CDR3 coding sequence is TGTGCCAGCGTCCGGGACTCGCTCTACGAGCAGTACTTC.

This clone was seen a single time. The J gene is TRBJ2-6, the V gene TRBV7-9; possible D gene TRBD1, 6 bases. Trimming cost V 3 bases and J 1 base, with 7 bases left between them. The germline V gene encodes CDR1 SEHNR and CDR2 FQNEAQ (reference sequence). CDR3 length equals 15 residues. This CDR3 reads CASSFTGSGANVLTF. The CDR3 DNA follows: TGTGCCAGCAGCTTTACAGGGTCTGGGGCCAACGTCCTGACTTTC.

The CDR3 bases are TGCGCCAGCAGCTTATCTGAAGAGGGAACCCAGCATTTT. This codes for CASSLSEEGTQHF. The gene calls are TRBV5-1 and TRBJ1-5; D unresolved. V was pared by 2 bases and J by 11 bases, with 14 bases between. Germline CDR1 reads SGHRS; CDR2 reads YFSETQ. The CDR3 loop spans 13 amino acids.

CDR3 nucleotide sequence: TGTGCCTGGATGGACGGGACAGGGGACATCTACGAGCAGTACTTC. It specifies CAWMDGTGDIYEQYF. The chain combines TRBV30 with TRBJ2-7; 10 bases agree with TRBD1. V was pared by 4 bases and J by 3 bases, with 9 bases of the junction left unmatched. The V gene's germline CDR1 is GTSNPN and CDR2 SVGIG (reference sequence). The CDR3 length is 15 residues. Filled out from reference TRBV30 and TRBJ2-7, the complete variable domain reads SQTIHQWPATLVQPVGSPLSLECTVEGTSNPNLYWYRQAAGRGLQLLFYSVGIGQISSEVPQNLSASRPQDRQFILSSKKLLLSDSGFYLCAWMDGTGDIYEQYFGPGTRLTVT.

The count of this clone is one. The chain is built from TRBV11-2 and TRBJ1-4, with unresolved D. This CDR3 has 17 residues. From germline, CDR1 is SGHAT and CDR2 FQNNGV. V was shortened by 3 bases and J by 1 base, with 15 bases between the two germline ends. The CDR3 coding sequence is TGTGCCAGCAGCTTTTTAGGCCTACGGAGAACTAATGAAAAACTGTTTTTT. It yields the protein CASSFLGLRRTNEKLFF.

This clone was seen only a few times. The chain carries TRBV13 and TRBJ2-7, with TRBD1 as a possible D gene (6 bases). The germline V gene has CDR1 PRHDT and CDR2 FYEKMQ (reference sequence). The length of the CDR3 is 13 residues. Trimming left V 4 bases short and J 0 bases short, with 7 bases between. The CDR3 region has the DNA TGTGCCAGCAGCTACAGGGCCTCCTACGAGCAGTACTTC. Translating it yields CASSYRASYEQYF.